Given below is one T cell receptor beta chain in context. Clones were read by immunoSEQ multiplex PCR, and TCRdb kept only the in-frame ones, dropping some. The repertoire includes 160,000 or so clones, approximately 87% of them detected once, and approximately 1.4% sits in the top ten. The data belong to a study of cytomegalovirus exposure and HLA in healthy donors. The specimen sequenced was PBMCs. The clonotype was recovered from a woman between 25 and 40 years old in good health and CMV-seronegative.

The CDR3 nucleotides are TGTGCCTGGAGTAAGAGAGATCTAGCCAAAAACATTCAGTACTTC. The encoded protein is CAWSKRDLAKNIQYF. The J gene is TRBJ2-4, the V gene TRBV30; D gene unclear. V lost 2 bases to trimming and J lost 0 bases, with 11 bases between them. From germline, CDR1 is GTSNPN and CDR2 SVGIG (reference sequence). This CDR3 comprises 15 residues.